These 27 T cell receptor beta chains share one sample of origin, sequenced in a study of cytomegalovirus exposure and HLA in healthy donors (dated by TCRdb to between 2016 and 2019). Receptors were amplified or captured by the immunoSEQ multiplex PCR assay. For the multiplex PCR, a mixture combining 60 forward primers for TCR Vbeta segments and 13 reverse primers for TCR Jbeta segments was used. TCRdb obtained this table from immuneACCESS and retained in-frame rearrangements with V and J assigned. These tables miss some clones; where compared with another copy, unresolved V genes account for less than half of the shortfall, and the remainder is unexplained. This sample lists 120,000 or so clones; around 80% were detected once. The ten most abundant clones make up about 2% of the sample. Material for sequencing was PBMCs. The receptors derive from a man between 18 and 35 years old in good health and CMV-seronegative.

The CDR3 bases are TGTGCCAGCAGCACGACTCCCGCGGCAAGCCAAGAGACCCAGTACTTC. Translation: CASSTTPAASQETQYF. This sequence joins TRBV5-7 and TRBJ2-5; no reliable D call. TRBV5-7 is given ORF status, its function remaining uncertain. The germline V and J ends were trimmed by 4 bases and 1 base, with 17 bases remaining between them. There are 16 residues in the CDR3.

The chain links TRBV14 to TRBJ2-1; tentative D call: TRBD2 (6 bases). V was trimmed by 4 bases and J by 3 bases, leaving 16 bases between them. The V gene's germline CDR1 is SGHDN and CDR2 FVKESK. The CDR3 is 16 amino acids. The CDR3 coding sequence is TGTGCCAGCAGCCTCGGGAGTAACATGGGCTACAATGAGCAGTTCTTC. It is translated as CASSLGSNMGYNEQFF.

The V gene is TRBV5-1, the J gene TRBJ2-3; TRBD2 is a possible D gene (6 bases). Germline-derived CDR1 and CDR2 are SGHRS and YFSETQ. The CDR3 has 16 residues. The V gene lost 0 bases and the J gene lost 6 bases, with 17 bases spanning the gap. The CDR3 DNA reads TGCGCCAGCAGCTTGGCGAGAGGAGGGGCGCGCGATACGCAGTATTTT. Its protein product is CASSLARGGARDTQYF.

This clone was counted a few times. V and J are TRBV6-1 and TRBJ2-1, with a tentative D call TRBD1 (5 bases). V lost 5 bases, J lost 4 bases, and 9 bases lay in between. Germline lookup yields CDR1 MNHNS and CDR2 SASEGT. The CDR3 sequence is 13 residues long. In DNA form, the CDR3 reads TGTGCCAGCAGTAGCAGGGATTACAATGAGCAGTTCTTC. Amino acid sequence: CASSSRDYNEQFF.

The chain uses TRBV7-3 and TRBJ1-1, with 8 bases matching TRBD1. This CDR3 region has 16 residues. Trimming at V came to 5 bases and at J to 0 bases, leaving 8 bases not matched to a gene. From germline, CDR1 is SGHTA and CDR2 FQGTGA. CDR3 nucleotides: TGTGCCAGCAGCCCCTACGGACAGGGAATGAACACTGAAGCTTTCTTT. Translation: CASSPYGQGMNTEAFF.

This clone has a handful of counts. This chain uses TRBV13 with TRBJ2-4, with D unresolved. Germline CDR1 reads PRHDT; CDR2 reads FYEKMQ (reference sequence). V lost 7 bases, J lost 0 bases, and 13 bases lay in between. This CDR3 region has 15 residues. The CDR3 DNA follows: TGTGCCAGCACCCTAGGCGTTTTAGCCAAAAACATTCAGTACTTC. This gives the protein CASTLGVLAKNIQYF.

The rearrangement links TRBV19 to TRBJ2-3; D gene ambiguous. CDR1 and CDR2 (germline): LNHDA, SQIVND (reference sequence). The CDR3 consists of 18 residues. V gave up 3 bases and J gave up 5 bases, with 24 bases separating them. CDR3 sequence (DNA): TGTGCCAGTAGTATGTCATTTTTAGCACATGAGTCTGGAGATACGCAGTATTTT. Residues: CASSMSFLAHESGDTQYF.

The chain links TRBV27 to TRBJ1-2; 9 bases match TRBD1. The CDR3 is 13 amino acids. Germline V gene data show CDR1 as MNHEY and CDR2 as SMNVEV (reference sequence). With 3 bases clipped from V and 7 bases from J, the junction kept 3 bases outside the gene matches. This CDR3 is CASSLDRGSGYTF. DNA of the CDR3: TGTGCCAGCAGTTTGGACAGGGGATCTGGCTACACCTTC.

The chain uses TRBV7-9 and TRBJ2-1; 14 nucleotides line up with TRBD2. The V gene end was trimmed by 4 bases and the J gene end by 4 bases; junction bases not matched to a gene: 3. The CDR3 covers 16 residues. Germline-derived CDR1 and CDR2 are SEHNR and FQNEAQ (reference sequence). CDR3 residues: CASSSRTSGGYNEQFF. The CDR3 DNA sequence: TGTGCCAGCAGCTCCCGGACTAGCGGGGGGTACAATGAGCAGTTCTTC.

This chain links TRBV2 with TRBJ2-5; 12 nucleotides align to TRBD2. Trimming cost V 10 bases and J 5 bases; bases outside gene matches: 11. Germline V gene lookup returns CDR1 SNHLY and CDR2 FYNNEI. The CDR3 extends over 15 amino acids. Here the CDR3 DNA reads TGTGCCAACCTCCGACTAGCGGGAGATCCGGAGACCCAGTACTTC. Translation: CANLRLAGDPETQYF.

This chain connects TRBV7-9 to TRBJ2-1, with 7 bases lining up with TRBD2. From germline, CDR1 is SEHNR and CDR2 FQNEAQ (reference sequence). The CDR3 runs to 13 residues. V was pared by 9 bases and J by 6 bases, with 8 bases of the junction left unmatched. The CDR3 sequence is CASPREAGNEQFF. In DNA form, the CDR3 reads TGTGCCAGTCCCCGGGAGGCGGGCAATGAGCAGTTCTTC.

The V call is TRBV2, the J call TRBJ1-5; TRBD1 matches 7 bases. The CDR3 extends over 13 amino acids. The V and J ends lost 0 bases and 11 bases, in that order; junction bases with no gene match: 4. The germline V gene encodes CDR1 SNHLY and CDR2 FYNNEI. CDR3 DNA sequence: TGTGCCAGCAGTGAAGCTCGTACAGGGGCCCAGCATTTT. Translating gives CASSEARTGAQHF.

This chain links TRBV18 with TRBJ1-4; D gene unclear. Trimming removed 1 base from V and 0 bases from J, with 9 bases in between. The CDR3 sequence is 16 residues long. CDR1 is KGHSH and CDR2 is LQKENI in the germline V gene. As DNA, the CDR3 is TGTGCCAGCTCACCACGGGAGGATTCAACTAATGAAAAACTGTTTTTT. Protein: CASSPREDSTNEKLFF.

The chain links TRBV5-6 to TRBJ2-3; 7 bases match TRBD2. This CDR3 is built from 15 residues. In germline, CDR1 is SGHDT, CDR2 YYEEEE. Trimming at V came to 4 bases and at J to 3 bases, leaving 8 bases not matched to a gene. As DNA, the CDR3 is TGTGCCAGCAGCGTGGATGCGGGAGCGACAGATACGCAGTATTTT. This sequence encodes CASSVDAGATDTQYF.

The V gene is TRBV19, the J gene TRBJ2-6; the D is unclear. This CDR3 has 14 amino acids. Germline CDR1 is LNHDA and CDR2 is SQIVND (reference sequence). The V and J ends lost 7 bases and 0 bases respectively, with 7 bases between them. The CDR3 loop is CASMAPSGANVLTF. CDR3 sequence (DNA): TGTGCCAGTATGGCACCCTCTGGGGCCAACGTCCTGACTTTC. The full variable domain, rest sourced from reference TRBV19 and TRBJ2-6, is DGGITQSPKYLFRKEGQNVTLSCEQNLNHDAMYWYRQDPGQGLRLIYYSQIVNDFQKGDIAEGYSVSREKKESFPLTVTSAQKNPTAFYLCASMAPSGANVLTFGAGSRLTVL.

This chain joins TRBV19 and TRBJ1-6, with a weak D call TRBD1 (6 bases). Germline lookup yields CDR1 LNHDA and CDR2 SQIVND (reference sequence). V was trimmed by 9 bases and J by 6 bases, leaving 15 bases between them. The CDR3 totals 14 residues. CDR3 loop: CASFPGQINSPLHF. As DNA, the CDR3 is TGTGCCAGCTTCCCGGGACAAATTAATTCACCCCTCCACTTT.

The chain carries TRBV14 and TRBJ2-1; D is possibly TRBD2 (6 bases). The CDR3 has 15 residues. With 4 bases removed from V and 4 bases from J, the gap between germline ends came to 14 bases. In germline, CDR1 is SGHDN, CDR2 FVKESK. The CDR3 spells CASSRGTYAYNEQFF. As DNA, the CDR3 is TGTGCCAGCAGCCGTGGGACTTATGCGTACAATGAGCAGTTCTTC.

The CDR3 sequence is CASSPGGANTGELFF. The CDR3 nucleotides are TGTGCCAGCAGCCCCGGGGGAGCGAACACCGGGGAGCTGTTTTTT. The chain recombines TRBV7-3 with TRBJ2-2; D is perhaps TRBD2 (6 bases). The germline V gene has CDR1 SGHTA and CDR2 FQGTGA. V was clipped by 5 bases and J by 0 bases, with 10 bases between them. The length of the CDR3 is 15 residues.

This chain connects TRBV27 to TRBJ2-2; tentatively, D is TRBD2 (5 bases). Trimming took off 5 bases at V and 0 bases at J, with 10 bases between the two ends. Germline V CDR1 and CDR2: MNHEY, SMNVEV (reference sequence). The CDR3 is 15 amino acids. CDR3: CASSERMANTGELFF. For the CDR3, the DNA is TGTGCCAGCAGTGAGCGGATGGCGAACACCGGGGAGCTGTTTTTT.

This sequence joins TRBV5-4 and TRBJ2-2, with D possibly being TRBD2 (5 bases). The CDR3 consists of 17 residues. V lost 5 bases to trimming and J lost 4 bases, with 21 bases between them. Looked up from germline, CDR1 is SGHNT and CDR2 is YYREEE (reference sequence). The CDR3 is CASSPLGGLASTGELFF. The CDR3 nucleotides read TGTGCCAGCAGTCCCCTCGGAGGATTAGCCTCCACCGGGGAGCTGTTTTTT.

CDR3 residues: CASSLGGQGWTEAFF. In DNA, the CDR3 is TGTGCCAGCAGCTTGGGGGGACAGGGATGGACTGAAGCTTTCTTT. This sequence joins TRBV5-4 and TRBJ1-1, with 9 bases identical to TRBD1. The V gene's germline CDR1 is SGHNT and CDR2 YYREEE (reference sequence). V lost 0 bases to trimming and J lost 5 bases; unmatched junction nucleotides: 5. This CDR3 contains 15 residues.

V usage is TRBV2 and J usage is TRBJ2-7, with TRBD2 matching over 11 bases. Germline lookup yields CDR1 SNHLY and CDR2 FYNNEI. After removal of 1 base from V and 3 bases from J, the junction contained 11 bases not matched to a gene. The CDR3 spans 18 residues. CDR3 residues: CASSEGVLAGDRVYEQYV. As DNA, the CDR3 is TGTGCCAGCAGTGAAGGGGTACTAGCGGGAGATAGGGTCTACGAGCAGTACGTC.

The chain combines TRBV27 with TRBJ2-1; no clear D gene. The CDR3 spans 12 residues. V was pared by 3 bases and J by 14 bases, with 14 bases between. Germline CDR1 MNHEY, CDR2 SMNVEV (reference sequence). CDR3 DNA sequence: TGTGCCAGCAGTTTCGGCGGCGGAGTTGAGTTCTTC. Its protein is CASSFGGGVEFF.

The chain carries TRBV29-1 and TRBJ2-2; no clear D. This CDR3 comprises 16 residues. CDR1 SQVTM and CDR2 ANQGSEA come from the germline V gene. Trimming cost V 4 bases and J 0 bases, with 15 bases left between them. CDR3 DNA: TGCAGCGTTGTCTTAAACCAGGCTGCGAACACCGGGGAGCTGTTTTTT. Residues: CSVVLNQAANTGELFF.

The gene calls are TRBV27 and TRBJ2-7, with a tentative D call TRBD2 (5 bases). This CDR3 has 14 amino acids. Germline V CDR1 and CDR2: MNHEY, SMNVEV (reference sequence). V lost 0 bases and J 2 bases, leaving 8 bases between the germline ends. Written as DNA, the CDR3 is TGTGCCAGCAGTTTATCGACGGGGACCTACGAGCAGTACTTC. Its protein is CASSLSTGTYEQYF.

J is TRBJ1-2 and V is TRBV30; D perhaps matches TRBD1 (6 bases). Germline V gene data show CDR1 as GTSNPN and CDR2 as SVGIG (reference sequence). The CDR3 sequence is 13 residues long. V dropped 4 bases and J dropped 1 base, with 10 bases sitting between them. The CDR3, as DNA: TGTGCCTGGACGACAGGTTTTAACTATGGCTACACCTTC. This translates into CAWTTGFNYGYTF.

The V and J genes are TRBV4-3 and TRBJ2-7, with 11 bases matching TRBD2. Losses at the gene ends were 1 base for V and 2 bases for J; bases not matched to a gene: 4. The germline gives CDR1 LGHNA, CDR2 YSLEER. CDR3 length equals 16 residues. CDR3 sequence (DNA): TGCGCCAGCAGCCAAGCACTAGCGGGAGACGCCTACGAGCAGTACTTC. It specifies CASSQALAGDAYEQYF.